Shown below are 15 T cell receptor beta chains from a single sample sequenced in a study of pediatric ulcerative colitis. Using immunoSEQ multiplex PCR, the repertoire was profiled, and TCRdb retains in-frame clones only, with some absent. The table shows 45,000 to 55,000 clones, with 78% occurring only once. During colonoscopy, one to two rectal pinch biopsies were collected. The specimen sequenced was gut tissue. The source of these receptors is a girl aged 5-17 years with moderate ulcerative colitis.

V is TRBV27 and J is TRBJ2-3; 8 nucleotides match TRBD2. J gave up 3 bases and V 4 bases, and 9 bases lay outside the gene matches. CDR3 length: 16 amino acids. Germline values: CDR1 MNHEY, CDR2 SMNVEV (reference sequence). The DNA for the CDR3 is TGTGCCAGCAGTTCCCGACTAGCGCGTCTAACAGATACGCAGTATTTT. This translates into CASSSRLARLTDTQYF.

The chain combines TRBV5-1 with TRBJ2-6, with a possible D match to TRBD2 (6 bases). Deletions cut 8 bases from V and 2 bases from J, with 14 bases between. The V gene's germline CDR1 is SGHRS and CDR2 YFSETQ. CDR3 length: 15 amino acids. CDR3 coding DNA: TGCGCCAGTTCCCCGTGGGGGGCTGGGGCCAACGTCCTGACTTTC. Translation gives CASSPWGAGANVLTF.

This clone is judged medium-sized. The chain employs TRBV19 and TRBJ1-2, with 10 bases aligning to TRBD1. The CDR3 contains 13 residues. Germline loops: CDR1 LNHDA, CDR2 SQIVND (reference sequence). Trimming took 11 bases from V and 5 from J; bases not matched to a gene: 8. This CDR3 reads CACQGQGMYGYTF. The CDR3 DNA reads TGTGCCTGTCAGGGACAGGGGATGTATGGCTACACCTTC.

The chain carries TRBV15 and TRBJ2-7; tentative D call: TRBD1 (5 bases). This CDR3 spans 18 amino acids. V lost 2 bases and J 0 bases, leaving 20 bases between the germline ends. Germline CDR1 and CDR2: LNHNV and YYDKDF (reference sequence). As DNA, the CDR3 is TGTGCCACCAGCAGATTATTCGTCAGGGCCCCGAGCTCCTACGAGCAGTACTTC. Its translation is CATSRLFVRAPSSYEQYF.

This clone was counted a few times. The chain recombines TRBV6-6 with TRBJ2-1; no clear D gene. Germline CDR1 and CDR2: MNHNY and SVGAGI (reference sequence). The CDR3 spans 14 residues. Trimming removed 7 bases from V and 1 base from J, with 11 bases in between. For the CDR3, the DNA is TGTGCCAGCACCCTAAGCACTTCCTACAATGAGCAGTTCTTC. This encodes CASTLSTSYNEQFF.

The chain carries TRBV6-6 and TRBJ2-1; TRBD2 matches at 7 bases. This CDR3 comprises 16 residues. Germline CDR1 is MNHNY and CDR2 is SVGAGI (reference sequence). Germline trimming cut 6 bases from V and 1 base from J; bases unmatched to any gene: 9. Here the CDR3 DNA reads TGTGCCAGCAGGAAAGAGCGGGGAGGATCCTACAATGAGCAGTTCTTC. Protein sequence: CASRKERGGSYNEQFF.

V and J are TRBV7-9 and TRBJ1-1, with D uncertain. V dropped 2 bases and J dropped 2 bases, with 6 bases sitting between them. The CDR3 sequence is 13 residues long. Looked up from germline, CDR1 is SEHNR and CDR2 is FQNEAQ (reference sequence). The CDR3 reads CASSLTANTEAFF. Written as DNA, the CDR3 is TGTGCCAGCAGCTTAACAGCAAACACTGAAGCTTTCTTT.

This clone was seen just once. V is TRBV2 and J is TRBJ2-3; 12 positions agree with TRBD2. Germline CDR1 is SNHLY and CDR2 is FYNNEI. Trimming at V came to 4 bases and at J to 6 bases, leaving 8 bases not matched to a gene. The CDR3 is 16 residues long. The CDR3 bases are TGTGCCAGCAGTGTCTCGGCTAGCGGGGGGGCCGATACGCAGTATTTT. This translates into CASSVSASGGADTQYF.

This clone appeared a few times. J is TRBJ2-3 and V is TRBV9; D remains ambiguous. The V end was cut by 5 bases, the J end by 1 base, with 14 bases between. CDR1 is SGDLS, CDR2 YYNGEE, per germline. The CDR3 is made up of 15 amino acids. For the CDR3, the DNA is TGTGCCAGCAGTGGCAACGGCATCGGCACAGATACGCAGTATTTT. It translates to CASSGNGIGTDTQYF.

This chain uses TRBV4-3 with TRBJ1-1; possible D gene TRBD1, 5 bases. Trimming took off 0 bases at V and 4 bases at J, with 12 bases between the two ends. CDR1 is LGHNA and CDR2 is YSLEER in the germline V gene. This CDR3 has 15 amino acids. CDR3 sequence reads: CASSQDRGRGTEAFF. In DNA form, the CDR3 reads TGCGCCAGCAGCCAAGATAGGGGCCGGGGCACTGAAGCTTTCTTT.

This chain uses TRBV28 with TRBJ2-1; the match to TRBD1 covers 8 bases. CDR1 and CDR2 from the germline V gene are MDHEN and SYDVKM. The J segment lost 3 bases and the V segment lost 5 bases, leaving 6 bases of the junction unmatched. The CDR3 is 15 residues long. CDR3 nucleotides: TGTGCCAGCAGTCCCTTAGACAGGGGCTACAATGAGCAGTTCTTC. Its protein is CASSPLDRGYNEQFF.

The chain joins TRBV6-1 to TRBJ2-7, with 10 nucleotides matching TRBD1. The CDR3 has 15 residues. V trimming: 2 bases; J trimming: 4 bases; junction bases outside the gene matches: 5. CDR1 MNHNS and CDR2 SASEGT come from the germline V gene. The CDR3 DNA is TGTGCCAGCAGTGAAATATGGGACAGGGGTTACGAGCAGTACTTC. It specifies CASSEIWDRGYEQYF.

J is TRBJ1-1 and V is TRBV27; 10 nucleotides line up with TRBD1. With V trimmed by 3 bases and J by 1 base, 11 bases remained unmatched. CDR1 is MNHEY and CDR2 is SMNVEV in the germline V gene (reference sequence). CDR3 length: 18 amino acids. Here the CDR3 DNA reads TGTGCCAGCAGTTTTCGACAGGGGGCCACTTTCCGGAACACTGAAGCTTTCTTT. Amino acid sequence: CASSFRQGATFRNTEAFF.

The chain recombines TRBV9 with TRBJ2-7, with 8 nucleotides matching TRBD1. This CDR3 comprises 15 residues. The V gene's germline CDR1 is SGDLS and CDR2 YYNGEE. V was clipped by 0 bases and J by 4 bases; unmatched bases: 6. The CDR3 loop is CASSVGPDRAYEQYF. The CDR3, as DNA: TGTGCCAGCAGCGTAGGTCCGGACAGGGCGTACGAGCAGTACTTC.

V is TRBV28 and J is TRBJ1-2, with 7 nucleotides matching TRBD1. CDR1 and CDR2 from the germline V gene are MDHEN and SYDVKM. After removal of 1 base from V and 1 base from J, the junction contained 0 bases not matched to a gene. This CDR3 contains 14 residues. CDR3 in DNA: TGTGCCAGCAGTTTATCAGGGGGTAACTATGGCTACACCTTC. This codes for CASSLSGGNYGYTF.